This TCR beta chain was recovered during a study of cytomegalovirus exposure and HLA in healthy donors. For the study at large: Out of approximately 400 genotyped donors, less than 85% belonged to the Caucasian-associated ancestry cluster.

The primer mix had 60 Vbeta and 13 Jbeta primers. TCRdb's copy holds only in-frame clones and misses some; the assay was immunoSEQ multiplex PCR. The sample has about 140,000 clones, roughly 80% seen once. Turning to this clone: Its specificity is not known.

Study-level points and caveats: What a later analysis showed was that several of the most significant clusters appeared linked to common viral pathogens. A later analysis showed TCR association rates differing by HLA locus, peaking at DRB1 and lowest at HLA-C.

Germline-derived CDR1 and CDR2 are MNHEY and SVGAGI. V was trimmed by 6 bases and J by 8 bases, leaving 11 bases between them. The length of the CDR3 is 12 residues. The source is a man aged 35 to 55 in good health and CMV-seronegative. The chain carries TRBV6-5 and TRBJ2-1, with D possibly being TRBD2 (5 bases). Input material: PBMCs. This CDR3 is CASRDPLDEQFF. In DNA form, the CDR3 reads TGTGCCAGCAGGGACCCACTAGATGAGCAGTTCTTC.